Each of the 30 T cell receptor beta chains below was sequenced from the same sample in a study of blood T cell repertoires in COVID-19. Produced via immunoSEQ multiplex PCR; TCRdb's table is partial and in-frame only. The repertoire has around 150,000 clones, approximately 85% of them found once; the top ten carry 9.5% to 12%. The sequenced material came from peripheral blood. The receptors originated from a man aged 55 to 69 with active or convalescent COVID-19.

This chain connects TRBV10-2 to TRBJ1-5; tentatively, D is TRBD1 (6 bases). The CDR3 length is 13 residues. CDR1 WSHSY and CDR2 SAAADI come from the germline V gene. The ends were cut back, 6 bases at V and 6 bases at J, with 12 bases in the middle. The CDR3 reads CASSSQGSQPQHF. CDR3 nucleotides: TGCGCCAGCAGCTCACAGGGTTCTCAGCCCCAGCATTTT.

At least ten counts were recorded for this clone. This chain joins TRBV19 and TRBJ1-5, with D unclear. This CDR3 has 12 amino acids. Per the germline V gene, CDR1 is LNHDA and CDR2 is SQIVND (reference sequence). Deletions cut 9 bases from V and 2 bases from J, with 8 bases between. CDR3 in DNA: TGTGCCAGCGGACTAGGCAATCAGCCCCAGCATTTT. This gives the protein CASGLGNQPQHF.

This CDR3 is CASSLASGSRELFF. The CDR3, as DNA: TGTGCCAGCAGCCTTGCTAGCGGGAGTCGGGAGCTGTTTTTT. The chain carries TRBV7-2 and TRBJ2-2; 10 bases agree with TRBD2. J lost 9 bases, V lost 5 bases, and 6 bases had no gene match. The CDR3 extends over 14 amino acids. Looked up from germline, CDR1 is SGHTA and CDR2 is FQGNSA.

Points on this clone: Its ends do not fully match the called genes, so a read error is possible. The J gene is TRBJ1-2, the V gene TRBV5-5; possible D gene TRBD1, 6 bases. Germline V gene data show CDR1 as SGHKS and CDR2 as YYEKEE (reference sequence). The CDR3 extends over 12 amino acids. The CDR3 region has the DNA TGTGCCAGCAGCTCACGGTCAGGGGAAGAGGCCTTC. Protein: CASSSRSGEEAF. The full variable domain, completed using reference TRBV5-5 and TRBJ1-2, is DAGVTQSPTHLIKTRGQQVTLRCSPISGHKSVSWYQQVLGQGPQFIFQYYEKEERGRGNFPDRFSARQFPNYSSELNVNALLLGDSALYLCASSSRSGEEAFGSGTRLTVV.

The V and J genes are TRBV11-2 and TRBJ2-3; 10 nucleotides align to TRBD2. This CDR3 comprises 16 residues. Germline V gene sequence: CDR1 SGHAT, CDR2 FQNNGV. V shed 4 bases and J 2 bases; nucleotides not matched to a gene: 6. CDR3 sequence (DNA): TGTGCCAGCAGCTCCCAGCGGGGGGGGCACACAGATACGCAGTATTTT. Encoded protein: CASSSQRGGHTDTQYF.

The rearrangement links TRBV3-1 (or the pseudogene TRBV3-2) to TRBJ2-7, with 9 bases lining up with TRBD1. Germline assignment: CDR1 LGHDT and CDR2 YNNKEL (reference sequence). Trimming took 4 bases from V and 5 from J; bases not matched to a gene: 6. The CDR3 length is 14 residues. CDR3 bases: TGTGCCAGCAGCCCGGGACAGGGCAACGACGAGCAGTACTTC. It is translated as CASSPGQGNDEQYF.

This clone was counted a few times. The chain couples TRBV19 to TRBJ2-1, with 8 positions matching TRBD2. The CDR3 is made up of 18 amino acids. CDR1 and CDR2 from the germline V gene are LNHDA and SQIVND (reference sequence). This chain's CDR3 is CATSSSREGSGSYNEQFF. The CDR3 coding sequence is TGTGCAACCAGTAGTAGCCGGGAGGGTTCGGGCTCCTACAATGAGCAGTTCTTC. Variable domain in full (rest from reference TRBV19 and TRBJ2-1): DGGITQSPKYLFRKEGQNVTLSCEQNLNHDAMYWYRQDPGQGLRLIYYSQIVNDFQKGDIAEGYSVSREKKESFPLTVTSAQKNPTAFYLCATSSSREGSGSYNEQFFGPGTRLTVL.

This clone appeared a few times. V usage is TRBV2 and J usage is TRBJ2-2, with D possibly TRBD1 on 5 matching bases. Germline lookup yields CDR1 SNHLY and CDR2 FYNNEI. Deletions cut 3 bases from V and 4 bases from J, with 9 bases between. The CDR3 sequence is 14 residues long. CDR3 coding DNA: TGTGCCAGCAGTGACAGGGTGGGCACCGGGGAGCTGTTTTTT. It translates to CASSDRVGTGELFF.

This clone came up a few times. The CDR3 sequence is CASSLGAGGFYNEQFF. The CDR3 nucleotides are TGTGCCAGCAGTTTAGGAGCGGGAGGGTTTTACAATGAGCAGTTCTTC. The chain carries TRBV28 and TRBJ2-1; 10 nucleotides match TRBD2. Losses at the gene ends were 2 bases for V and 4 bases for J; bases not matched to a gene: 5. The CDR3 spans 16 residues. Germline V CDR1 and CDR2: MDHEN, SYDVKM.

This chain uses TRBV5-4 with TRBJ1-3; 7 positions agree with TRBD1. Germline trimming cut 4 bases from V and 3 bases from J; bases unmatched to any gene: 7. CDR1 is SGHNT and CDR2 is YYREEE in the germline V gene (reference sequence). This CDR3 spans 15 amino acids. DNA for the CDR3: TGTGCCAGCAGCCGCGACCAGGGGGGTGGAAACACCATATATTTT. Translating it yields CASSRDQGGGNTIYF. Supplemented by reference TRBV5-4 and TRBJ1-3, the full variable domain reads ETGVTQSPTHLIKTRGQQVTLRCSSQSGHNTVSWYQQALGQGPQFIFQYYREEENGRGNFPPRFSGLQFPNYSSELNVNALELDDSALYLCASSRDQGGGNTIYFGEGSWLTVV.

The V and J genes are TRBV6-2 or TRBV6-3 and TRBJ2-3; 7 bases agree with TRBD2. Germline V CDR1 and CDR2: MNHEY, SVGEGT. CDR3 size: 17 residues. V trimming: 4 bases; J trimming: 8 bases; junction bases outside the gene matches: 18. CDR3 nucleotides: TGTGCCAGCAGTTCGCCGGGACTATCGTCAGGTTCCCGTACGCAGTATTTT. Protein product: CASSSPGLSSGSRTQYF.

This clone was counted a few times. J is TRBJ2-5 and V is TRBV2; TRBD2 aligns across 10 bases. The germline gives CDR1 SNHLY, CDR2 FYNNEI. Trimming removed 6 bases from V and 6 bases from J; junction bases left unmatched: 7. This CDR3 spans 14 amino acids. CDR3 bases: TGTGCCAGCAGAGCGGGGGGGCCTGCGCAGACCCAGTACTTC. Encoded protein: CASRAGGPAQTQYF.

The chain has TRBV4-1 and TRBJ2-7; tentatively, D is TRBD1 (5 bases). With 1 base removed from V and 3 bases from J, the gap between germline ends came to 10 bases. Germline CDR1 reads MGHRA; CDR2 reads YSYEKL. This CDR3 contains 14 residues. The CDR3 region is CASSQGVGVYEQYF. The CDR3 nucleotides read TGCGCCAGCAGCCAAGGTGTAGGGGTCTACGAGCAGTACTTC.

The rearrangement joins TRBV28 to TRBJ2-7; no definite D call. Trimming left V 9 bases short and J 2 bases short, with 5 bases between. Germline CDR1 is MDHEN and CDR2 is SYDVKM. CDR3 length: 10 amino acids. CDR3 sequence reads: CASPAYEQYF. The CDR3 DNA reads as TGTGCCAGTCCGGCCTACGAGCAGTACTTC.

The chain recombines TRBV5-4 with TRBJ2-7; 7 bases are a match to TRBD1. This CDR3 contains 15 residues. Germline-derived CDR1 and CDR2 are SGHNT and YYREEE (reference sequence). The V segment lost 8 bases and the J segment 2 bases; nucleotides outside the gene matches: 13. The CDR3 is CASFPGPGQTYEQYF. CDR3 coding DNA: TGTGCCAGTTTCCCTGGGCCGGGACAGACCTACGAGCAGTACTTC. Variable domain in full (rest from reference TRBV5-4 and TRBJ2-7): ETGVTQSPTHLIKTRGQQVTLRCSSQSGHNTVSWYQQALGQGPQFIFQYYREEENGRGNFPPRFSGLQFPNYSSELNVNALELDDSALYLCASFPGPGQTYEQYFGPGTRLTVT.

The V gene is TRBV5-1, the J gene TRBJ1-1; D unclear. The CDR3 is made up of 14 amino acids. Trimming took off 2 bases at V and 1 base at J, with 9 bases between the two ends. CDR1 is SGHRS, CDR2 YFSETQ, per germline. CDR3 sequence reads: CASSFRDPNTEAFF. The DNA for the CDR3 is TGCGCCAGCAGCTTCCGGGATCCGAACACTGAAGCTTTCTTT.

J is TRBJ1-6 and V is TRBV5-6, with D possibly TRBD1 on 5 matching bases. Trimming shortened V by 3 bases and J by 1 base, and 11 bases separated the two germline ends. The CDR3 extends over 16 amino acids. Germline CDR1 is SGHDT and CDR2 is YYEEEE. CDR3 coding DNA: TGTGCCAGCAGCTGGGGTGGGGCTTCCTATAATTCACCCCTCCACTTT. As protein: CASSWGGASYNSPLHF.

This chain links TRBV18 with TRBJ1-5; TRBD1 agrees at 8 bases. Unmatched junction bases numbered 4, after V lost 3 bases and J lost 6 bases. The CDR3 sequence is 14 residues long. Germline-derived CDR1 and CDR2 are KGHSH and LQKENI. Written as DNA, the CDR3 is TGTGCCAGCTCACCCACCGGACAGGGTCAGCCCCAGCATTTT. It specifies CASSPTGQGQPQHF.

V usage is TRBV2 and J usage is TRBJ1-2, with D uncertain. V lost 6 bases and J lost 8, with 22 bases in between. The CDR3 loop spans 15 amino acids. In germline, CDR1 is SNHLY, CDR2 FYNNEI. CDR3 bases: TGTGCCAGCAGCCCGAAGGGAGAGTCGGTGGAAGGCTACACCTTC. This gives the protein CASSPKGESVEGYTF.

The chain carries TRBV18 and TRBJ1-1; D is unresolved. CDR1 and CDR2 from the germline V gene are KGHSH and LQKENI. The CDR3 length is 14 residues. V was shortened by 0 bases and J by 6 bases, with 11 bases between the two germline ends. The CDR3 nucleotides are TGTGCCAGCTCACCACCGGGAGGTACGGCTGAAGCTTTCTTT. This sequence encodes CASSPPGGTAEAFF.

This chain links TRBV4-1 with TRBJ2-3; 12 bases agree with TRBD1. Germline assignment: CDR1 MGHRA and CDR2 YSYEKL. V was pared by 1 base and J by 7 bases, with 9 bases of the junction left unmatched. The CDR3 length is 17 residues. The DNA for the CDR3 is TGCGCCAGCAGCCAAGGTCTAGGGGACAGGGGGCGAAATACGCAGTATTTT. It translates to CASSQGLGDRGRNTQYF.

The CDR3 region is CASSVGATNYGYTF. CDR3 coding DNA: TGTGCCAGCAGCGTAGGGGCAACTAACTATGGCTACACCTTC. The chain recombines TRBV9 with TRBJ1-2; D remains unclear. Deletions cut 0 bases from V and 0 bases from J, with 6 bases between. Germline V lookup: CDR1 SGDLS, CDR2 YYNGEE. The CDR3 is 14 amino acids.

This clone was seen just once. The chain joins TRBV29-1 to TRBJ2-3, with 12 bases lining up with TRBD2. In germline, CDR1 is SQVTM, CDR2 ANQGSEA. This CDR3 contains 15 residues. With 6 bases clipped from V and 1 base from J, the junction kept 5 bases outside the gene matches. CDR3 amino acids: CSVLAGGGGTDTQYF. In nucleotides, the CDR3 is TGCAGCGTCCTAGCGGGAGGGGGAGGCACAGATACGCAGTATTTT.

The chain combines TRBV14 with TRBJ1-1; D is unresolved. The ends were cut back, 5 bases at V and 2 bases at J, with 9 bases in the middle. Germline V gene data show CDR1 as SGHDN and CDR2 as FVKESK. This CDR3 has 13 residues. The DNA of the CDR3 is TGTGCCAGCAGCTTACAGACCAACACTGAAGCTTTCTTT. It translates to CASSLQTNTEAFF.

This chain joins TRBV3-1 (or the pseudogene TRBV3-2) and TRBJ2-7; a weak D match, TRBD2 (6 bases). V was cut by 0 bases and J by 1 base, with 16 bases left in between. CDR3 length: 17 amino acids. Germline CDR1 reads LGHDT; CDR2 reads YNNKEL (reference sequence). This CDR3 reads CASSQDAGTVVSYEQYF. As DNA, the CDR3 is TGTGCCAGCAGCCAAGATGCGGGGACTGTAGTATCCTACGAGCAGTACTTC.

The V gene is TRBV5-3, the J gene TRBJ2-7; 8 bases are shared with TRBD1. TRBV5-3 is filed as an ORF, its function uncertain. This CDR3 comprises 16 residues. V lost 4 bases to trimming and J lost 5 bases; unmatched junction nucleotides: 14. The CDR3 sequence: CARSPRLTGAANEQYF. The CDR3 DNA reads as TGTGCCAGAAGCCCCCGGTTGACAGGGGCAGCAAACGAGCAGTACTTC.

This clone came up once. The V gene is TRBV5-4, the J gene TRBJ2-1; 9 bases fit TRBD1. The trim removed 4 bases at V and 0 bases at J, leaving 5 bases unmatched. Germline CDR1 is SGHNT and CDR2 is YYREEE (reference sequence). The CDR3 contains 16 residues. The CDR3 region is CASSLQGASSYNEQFF. The CDR3 region has the DNA TGTGCCAGCAGCCTACAGGGGGCTAGCTCCTACAATGAGCAGTTCTTC.

The chain links TRBV4-1 to TRBJ1-3, with D unclear. Trimming stripped 0 bases from V and 0 bases from J, with 9 bases between. This CDR3 contains 16 residues. Germline values: CDR1 MGHRA, CDR2 YSYEKL. The chain's CDR3 is CASSQDLPGSGNTIYF. CDR3 DNA sequence: TGCGCCAGCAGCCAAGATTTACCCGGCTCTGGAAACACCATATATTTT.

The CDR3 DNA sequence: TGTGCCAGCAGCCCGGACAGGGCGCTAAAGGTCCACTACGAGCAGTACTTC. Residues: CASSPDRALKVHYEQYF. V usage is TRBV14 and J usage is TRBJ2-7; TRBD1 matches at 8 bases. Germline CDR1 SGHDN, CDR2 FVKESK. After removal of 4 bases from V and 3 bases from J, the junction contained 14 bases not matched to a gene. CDR3 length: 17 amino acids.

The chain recombines TRBV24-1 with TRBJ2-3; 10 bases match TRBD2. The length of the CDR3 is 19 residues. With 0 bases clipped from V and 1 base from J, the junction kept 9 bases outside the gene matches. Germline loops: CDR1 KGHDR, CDR2 SFDVKD. The DNA of the CDR3 is TGTGCCACCAGTGATTTGAGTCCTAGCGGGGGTGCTCGCACAGATACGCAGTATTTT. Translated: CATSDLSPSGGARTDTQYF.